This TCR beta chain was identified in a study of blood T cell repertoires in COVID-19. Overall study context: The United States, Italy and Spain supplied acute and convalescent COVID-19 samples. Sample material is recorded as cDNA or gDNA derived from T cells, B-cell-depleted T cells, or PBMCs.

The study recruited people aged roughly 18 to 95 years across 24 US areas. Symptom resolution, clearance, or two negative PCRs marked the recovered donors of Cohort 3. Libraries were prepared by immunoSEQ multiplex PCR; TCRdb keeps only in-frame clonotypes and omits some of them. The sample holds roughly 180,000 clones, more than 80% seen once. This CDR3 region has 17 residues. Germline assignment: CDR1 KGHDR and CDR2 SFDVKD. The V segment lost 4 bases and the J segment 4 bases; nucleotides outside the gene matches: 11. Sequencing was done on a sample of PBMCs or T cells enriched from blood (not recorded which). This receptor was taken from a man between 35 and 55 years old who had recovered from COVID-19. The J gene is TRBJ1-3, the V gene TRBV24-1; TRBD1 matches at 8 bases. CDR3 nucleotides: TGTGCCACCAGTGAATCTCCCGGACAGGGCAGAGGAAACACCATATATTTT. Its translation is CATSESPGQGRGNTIYF.